This TCR beta chain was sequenced during a study of shared clonotypes between healthy human individuals. Overall study: Aged between 18 and 49, the donors were a couple of women and a few men.

Trimming took off 4 bases at V and 0 bases at J, with 19 bases between the two ends. This CDR3 region has 18 residues. Germline loops: CDR1 SEHNR, CDR2 FQNEAQ (reference sequence). Using immunoSEQ multiplex PCR, the repertoire was profiled, and TCRdb retains in-frame clones only, with some absent. The sample shows some 2,100,000 clones, under 95% of them seen only once. Naivety among CD8 cells was defined by CD45RO negativity and positive CCR7 selection, thereby excluding terminally differentiated effector memory CD45RA+ cells. Healthy and HIV-negative, the adult donors had no recent acute infections or vaccinations.

What was sequenced was naive CD8+ T cells from PBMCs. This chain links TRBV7-9 with TRBJ2-1; D is ambiguous. The receptor was isolated from a man in his late teens or twenties in good health. Some clones in this sample may be carry-over from other donors' samples. The chain's CDR3 is CASSSMDDGSSSYNEQFF. Here the CDR3 DNA reads TGTGCCAGCAGCTCCATGGATGACGGGTCGAGCTCCTACAATGAGCAGTTCTTC.